This note documents a single TCR beta chain sequence. Its antigen is as yet unknown. J gave up 7 bases and V 0 bases, and 8 bases lay outside the gene matches. CDR1 and CDR2 from the germline V gene are MNHEY and SMNVEV (reference sequence). The CDR3 sequence is 15 residues long. These data originate in a study of cytomegalovirus exposure and HLA in healthy donors. Study-level information: Counted in an early data release were tens of millions of unique TCRs from HLA-typed donors. Findings of the study overall: Most TCRs appeared rarely, but some public TCRs recurred in many donors.

Researchers ran the PCR with 60 Vbeta and 13 Jbeta primers. Original processing notes: Later reanalysis found about 78 million unique TCR beta chains, approximately 11 million of them shared. Data came from immunoSEQ multiplex PCR; TCRdb stores just in-frame clones and leaves some out. V, J and clone size were drawn from that table, and D and trimming were deduced from the DNA. The table records some 160,000 clones, roughly 80% of them present only once. Unrecorded immune exposure was likely among donors, who were nominally healthy when sampled. The J gene is TRBJ1-2, the V gene TRBV27; TRBD1 aligns across 7 bases. Material: PBMCs. This sequence originates from a male donor in good health and CMV-seropositive. The CDR3 is CASSLSTLQGSGYTF. CDR3 sequence (DNA): TGTGCCAGCAGTTTATCCACCTTACAGGGGTCTGGCTACACCTTC.